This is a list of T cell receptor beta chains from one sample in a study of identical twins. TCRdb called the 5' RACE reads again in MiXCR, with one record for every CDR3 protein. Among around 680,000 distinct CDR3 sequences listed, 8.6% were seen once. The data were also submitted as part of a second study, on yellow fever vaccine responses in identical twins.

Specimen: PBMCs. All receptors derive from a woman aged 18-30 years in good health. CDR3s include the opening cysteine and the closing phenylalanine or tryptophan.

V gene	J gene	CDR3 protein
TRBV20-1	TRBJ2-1	CSAQGGLSPYNEQFF
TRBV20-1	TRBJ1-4	CSALGLNEKLFF
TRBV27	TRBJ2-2	CASSLSTLGDTGELFF
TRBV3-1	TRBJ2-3	CASSQRQGADTQYF
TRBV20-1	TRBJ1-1	CSARDLHRVEPEAFF
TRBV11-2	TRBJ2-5	CASSLVAGGSQETQYF
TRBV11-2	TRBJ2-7	CASSLMGGSTYEQYF
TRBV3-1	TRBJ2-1	CASTPRARGPGDEQFF
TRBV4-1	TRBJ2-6	CASSSPGQAGANVLTF
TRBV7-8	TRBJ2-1	CASSEGLAGSNEQFF
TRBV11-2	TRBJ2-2	CASGSRGANTGELFF
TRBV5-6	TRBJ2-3	CASSLWTSGGALADTQYF
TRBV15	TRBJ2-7	CATSRGRDSYEQYF
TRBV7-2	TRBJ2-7	CASSLVGSDAYEQYF
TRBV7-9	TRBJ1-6	CASSPGQAVGSPLHF
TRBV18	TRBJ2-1	CASSPTPPSYNEQFF
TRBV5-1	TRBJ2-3	CASSLMGFSTDTQYF
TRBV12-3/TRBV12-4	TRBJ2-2	CASSPRSDTWELFF
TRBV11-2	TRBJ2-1	CASSTGTGTEQFF
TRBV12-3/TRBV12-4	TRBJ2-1	CASTSPPGLATYNEQFF
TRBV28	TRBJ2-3	CASKRPGQHTDTQYF
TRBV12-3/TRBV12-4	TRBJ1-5	CASKKGQGFGQPQHF
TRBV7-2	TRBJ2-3	CASSRNLGTDTQYF
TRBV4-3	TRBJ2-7	CASSQDRASVLDEQYF
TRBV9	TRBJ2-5	CASSVVENQETQYF
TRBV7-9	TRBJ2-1	CASSLSGVWSNEQFF